Shown below are 10 T cell receptor beta chains from a single sample sequenced in a study of OX40 agonist ivuxolimab in advanced cancers. Profiled with immunoSEQ multiplex PCR; TCRdb holds only in-frame clones, not every one. This sample has 50,000 or so clones, with about 82% found just once. Sequenced material: CD4+ or CD8+ T cells sorted from blood, taken in a trial of the OX40 agonist ivuxolimab. The receptors shown here come from an adult with an advanced solid tumor such as melanoma, head and neck, liver or kidney cancer.

This chain joins TRBV4-1 and TRBJ2-3; tentatively, D is TRBD2 (6 bases). The V gene lost 6 bases and the J gene lost 0 bases, with 16 bases spanning the gap. This CDR3 has 16 residues. Germline V gene sequence: CDR1 MGHRA, CDR2 YSYEKL. In DNA form, the CDR3 reads TGCGCCAGCAGGCGTAGCGGTTACCCTAGCACAGATACGCAGTATTTT. It codes for CASRRSGYPSTDTQYF.

This clone was seen just once. V is TRBV4-3 and J is TRBJ2-2, with D possibly matching TRBD2 (6 bases). The CDR3 contains 17 residues. Germline CDR1 LGHNA, CDR2 YSLEER. With 0 bases removed from V and 1 base from J, the gap between germline ends came to 12 bases. The CDR3 DNA is TGCGCCAGCAGCCAAGATTACTCCGGGGGGAACACCGGGGAGCTGTTTTTT. Translated: CASSQDYSGGNTGELFF.

The rearrangement joins TRBV6-5 to TRBJ1-2; 7 bases align to TRBD1. J gave up 3 bases and V 10 bases, and 14 bases lay outside the gene matches. Per germline, CDR1 MNHEY and CDR2 SVGAGI. CDR3 length: 15 residues. The chain's CDR3 is CATRGTPPFYYGYTF. The DNA for the CDR3 is TGTGCCACCAGGGGGACCCCTCCATTTTACTATGGCTACACCTTC.

V is TRBV27 and J is TRBJ1-2, with 11 bases aligning to TRBD1. The CDR3 spans 17 residues. From germline, CDR1 is MNHEY and CDR2 SMNVEV (reference sequence). V gave up 4 bases and J gave up 7 bases; unmatched junction bases: 14. The chain's CDR3 is CASSSGQGAYGLGGYTF. DNA for the CDR3: TGTGCCAGCAGTTCTGGACAGGGGGCTTACGGTTTGGGTGGCTACACCTTC.

The chain joins TRBV28 to TRBJ1-2, with D unclear. Germline loops: CDR1 MDHEN, CDR2 SYDVKM. Deletions cut 7 bases from V and 2 bases from J, with 8 bases between. The CDR3 loop spans 12 amino acids. The CDR3 here is CASTAPNYGYTF. The CDR3 DNA is TGTGCCAGCACAGCCCCGAACTATGGCTACACCTTC.

The J gene is TRBJ2-3, the V gene TRBV11-3; 7 nucleotides line up with TRBD2. Germline loops: CDR1 SGHNT, CDR2 YENEEA. V gave up 5 bases and J gave up 0 bases; unmatched junction bases: 14. The CDR3 has 18 amino acids. The CDR3 DNA reads as TGTGCCAGCAGCCCAAATACCATCGGCGGGGGTAGCACAGATACGCAGTATTTT. Translated, it gives CASSPNTIGGGSTDTQYF.

The chain links TRBV2 to TRBJ1-3; D is uncertain. The CDR3 has 14 amino acids. Trimming removed 6 bases at V and 1 base at J, with 10 bases between. CDR1 SNHLY and CDR2 FYNNEI come from the germline V gene. CDR3 coding DNA: TGTGCCAGCAGGACGGACGGATCTGGAAACACCATATATTTT. It encodes CASRTDGSGNTIYF.

The chain uses TRBV2 and TRBJ2-5; D not resolved. Deletions cut 7 bases from V and 5 bases from J, with 11 bases between. There are 12 residues in the CDR3. The germline gives CDR1 SNHLY, CDR2 FYNNEI. The CDR3 region has the DNA TGTGCCAGCACCCCAACTGAGGAGACCCAGTACTTC. It specifies CASTPTEETQYF.

This chain connects TRBV18 to TRBJ1-4, with a possible D match to TRBD1 (5 bases). CDR1 is KGHSH, CDR2 LQKENI, per germline. The length of the CDR3 is 15 residues. Trimming pared 6 bases from V and 5 bases from J, leaving 16 bases between. The CDR3 region is CASSPGAGPNEKLFF. The CDR3 nucleotides are TGTGCCAGCTCTCCCGGCGCAGGGCCAAATGAAAAACTGTTTTTT.

This clone has only one observation. The V gene is TRBV7-2, the J gene TRBJ2-5; D might be TRBD2 (7 bases). CDR3 length: 18 amino acids. Trimming removed 1 base at V and 2 bases at J, with 20 bases between. Per germline, CDR1 SGHTA and CDR2 FQGNSA. The CDR3, as DNA: TGTGCCAGCAGCTTAGTCGCGTTACAGGGCGGGGGTCAAGAGACCCAGTACTTC. The encoded protein is CASSLVALQGGGQETQYF.